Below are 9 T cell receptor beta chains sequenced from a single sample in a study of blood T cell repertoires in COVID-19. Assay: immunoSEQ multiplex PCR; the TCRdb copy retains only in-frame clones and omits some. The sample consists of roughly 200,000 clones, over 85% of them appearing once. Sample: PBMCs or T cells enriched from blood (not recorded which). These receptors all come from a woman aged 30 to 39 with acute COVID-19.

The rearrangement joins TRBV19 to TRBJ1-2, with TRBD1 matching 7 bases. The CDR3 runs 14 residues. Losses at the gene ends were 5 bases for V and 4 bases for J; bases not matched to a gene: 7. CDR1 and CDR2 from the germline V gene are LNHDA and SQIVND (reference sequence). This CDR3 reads CASSVQGDGYGYTF. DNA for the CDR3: TGTGCCAGTAGTGTCCAGGGGGACGGCTATGGCTACACCTTC.

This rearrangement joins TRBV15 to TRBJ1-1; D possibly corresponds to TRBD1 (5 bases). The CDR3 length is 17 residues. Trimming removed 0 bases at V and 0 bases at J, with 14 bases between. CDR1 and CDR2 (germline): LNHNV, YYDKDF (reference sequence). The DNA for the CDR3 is TGTGCCACCAGCAGAGATCGGGCAGGGCTCATGAACACTGAAGCTTTCTTT. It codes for CATSRDRAGLMNTEAFF.

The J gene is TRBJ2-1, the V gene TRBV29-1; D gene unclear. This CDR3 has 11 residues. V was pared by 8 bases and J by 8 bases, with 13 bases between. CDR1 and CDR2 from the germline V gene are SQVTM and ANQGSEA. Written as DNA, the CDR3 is TGCAGCTTTAGTGCCACTTATGAGCAGTTCTTC. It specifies CSFSATYEQFF.

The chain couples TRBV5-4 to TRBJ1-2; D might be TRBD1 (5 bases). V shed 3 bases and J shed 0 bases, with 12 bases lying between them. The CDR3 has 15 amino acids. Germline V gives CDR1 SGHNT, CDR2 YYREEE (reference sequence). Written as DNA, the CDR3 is TGTGCCAGCAGCTCGGGGACGGGAGCTAACTATGGCTACACCTTC. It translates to CASSSGTGANYGYTF. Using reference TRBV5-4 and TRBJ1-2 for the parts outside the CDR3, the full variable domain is ETGVTQSPTHLIKTRGQQVTLRCSSQSGHNTVSWYQQALGQGPQFIFQYYREEENGRGNFPPRFSGLQFPNYSSELNVNALELDDSALYLCASSSGTGANYGYTFGSGTRLTVV.

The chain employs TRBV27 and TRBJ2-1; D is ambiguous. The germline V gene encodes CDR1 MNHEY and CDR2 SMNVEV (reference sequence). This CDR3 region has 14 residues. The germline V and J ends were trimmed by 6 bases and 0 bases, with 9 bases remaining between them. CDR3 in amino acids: CASSSTSSYNEQFF. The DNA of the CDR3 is TGTGCCAGCAGCTCCACGAGCTCCTACAATGAGCAGTTCTTC.

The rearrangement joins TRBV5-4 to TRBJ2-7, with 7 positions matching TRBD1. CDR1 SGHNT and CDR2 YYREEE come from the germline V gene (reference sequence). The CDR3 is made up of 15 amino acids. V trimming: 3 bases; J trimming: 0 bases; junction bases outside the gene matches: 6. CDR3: CASSSRDSSSYEQYF. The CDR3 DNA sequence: TGTGCCAGCAGCTCCCGGGACAGCAGCTCCTACGAGCAGTACTTC.

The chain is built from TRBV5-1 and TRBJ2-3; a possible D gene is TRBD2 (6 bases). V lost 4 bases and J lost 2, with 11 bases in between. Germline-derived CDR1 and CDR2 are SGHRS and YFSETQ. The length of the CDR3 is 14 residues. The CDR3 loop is CASSLGLNTDTQYF. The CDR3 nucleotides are TGCGCCAGCAGCCTCGGACTAAACACAGATACGCAGTATTTT.

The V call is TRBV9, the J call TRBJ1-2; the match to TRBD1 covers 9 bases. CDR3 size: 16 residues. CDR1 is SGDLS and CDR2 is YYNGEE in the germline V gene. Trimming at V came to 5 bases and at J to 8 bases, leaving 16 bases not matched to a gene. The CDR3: CASSAPRDREVGGYTF. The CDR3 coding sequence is TGTGCCAGCAGTGCACCCCGGGACAGGGAGGTTGGAGGCTACACCTTC.

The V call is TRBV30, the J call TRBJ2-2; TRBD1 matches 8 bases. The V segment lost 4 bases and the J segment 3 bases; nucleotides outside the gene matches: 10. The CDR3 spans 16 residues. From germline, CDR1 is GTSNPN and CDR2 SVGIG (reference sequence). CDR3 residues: CAWTPPGTGDTGELFF. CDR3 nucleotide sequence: TGTGCCTGGACCCCTCCCGGGACAGGAGACACCGGGGAGCTGTTTTTT.